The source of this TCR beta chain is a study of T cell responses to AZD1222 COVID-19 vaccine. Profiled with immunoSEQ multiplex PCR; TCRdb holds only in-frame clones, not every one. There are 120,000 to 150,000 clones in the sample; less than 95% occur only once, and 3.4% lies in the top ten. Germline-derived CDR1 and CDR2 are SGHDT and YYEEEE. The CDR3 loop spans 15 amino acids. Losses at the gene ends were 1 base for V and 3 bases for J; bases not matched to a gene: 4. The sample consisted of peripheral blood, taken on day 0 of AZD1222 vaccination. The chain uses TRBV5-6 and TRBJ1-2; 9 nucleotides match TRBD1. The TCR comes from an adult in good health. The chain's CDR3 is CASSLFDRGYYGYTF. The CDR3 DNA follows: TGTGCCAGCAGCTTGTTCGACAGGGGGTACTATGGCTACACCTTC.